What follows is one TCR beta chain and its context. Antigen unknown. One entry per CDR3 protein, called by TCRdb with MiXCR from the RT-PCR reads. This table has roughly 570,000 distinct CDR3 sequences, approximately 12% appearing once. V lost 2 bases and J lost 3; bases outside the gene matches: 3. This CDR3 is built from 15 residues. Per germline, CDR1 MNHEY and CDR2 SVGAGI. This entry is derived from a study of response to subunit inactivated influenza vaccine. Study-level points and caveats: Authors proposed each seasonal influenza vaccination draws in few new T cells.

The sample was PBMCs from blood, taken 40 to 50 days after vaccination. The chain combines TRBV6-5 with TRBJ1-5, with 8 bases lining up with TRBD1. The clonotype comes from a man over 45 who received an inactivated influenza vaccine. The CDR3 nucleotides read TGTGCCAGCAGTTACGCCAGGGGGCTCAATCAGCCCCAGCATTTT. Amino acids: CASSYARGLNQPQHF.